This TCR beta chain was found in a study of T cells in Graves' hyperthyroidism and ophthalmopathy (dated by TCRdb to 2018 to 2020). Background on the whole study: Peripheral blood samples were taken at the time of initial diagnosis, prior to any treatment. TCR V-J signatures able to tell the groups apart were searched for in a discovery cohort of approximately 95 patients, of whom roughly 42 had Graves' ophthalmopathy and around 58 had stable Graves' hyperthyroidism. Prospective prediction of ophthalmopathy was tested in an independent validation cohort of 18 to 20 hyperthyroidism patients and some 17 patients who later progressed to ophthalmopathy. For training and testing, the 110 or so patients in the discovery cohort were randomly divided in a 7:3 ratio. In addition, the study compared T-cell repertoires in thyroid tissue and in blood from 6 or 7 Graves' hyperthyroidism patients. After blood sampling, hyperthyroidism patients were treated with methimazole at a starting dose of 30 mg daily, and ophthalmopathy patients were treated with high-dose intravenous methylprednisolone. According to the paper, TCR Vbeta CDR3 sequencing was carried out on about 140 peripheral blood samples, which came from 40 to 45 ophthalmopathy, 70 to 80 hyperthyroidism and approximately 17 progressor patients.

Amplification of TCR beta CDR3 regions was carried out from RNA transcripts. The TCR CDR3 was subjected to a first round of RT-PCR using the HTBI primer set and the Qiagen OneStep RT-PCR kit. Libraries were constructed in a second round of multiplex PCR, after which size selection and purification were performed. Paired-end sequencing of the libraries was performed with 100 bp reads on an Illumina HiSeq2000. As for the authors' bioinformatics: Raw data were processed with SOAPnuke, discarding reads with adapters, uncalled bases, mean Phred below 15, or no exact constant-primer or identifier match. COPE v1.2.5 was used to merge the high-quality paired reads, and each unique nucleotide sequence was defined as a clonotype. MiTCR v1.1 was used to align clonotypes to the IMGT TRBV, TRBD and TRBJ reference segments. The analysis included only V-J combinations with a frequency above 0.0001, which together covered around 99% of the repertoires. The TCS score was defined as the ratio of F50 (clonal expansion) to E x V (chaos), calculated using BLOSUM62-based TCRdist between CDR3 peptides within each V-J. Welch's t-statistics and random forest reduced 450 to 600 V-J features to under 15, which were used in a naive Bayes classifier (R e1071). The Morisita-Horn index was used to measure how similar the thyroid and blood repertoires were. TCRdb ran its own pipeline on the public reads, namely fastp trimming at Q25 and MiXCR clone calling, and kept in-frame beta chains. Here each entry gathers all rows of one CDR3 protein and keeps the most common genes and DNA. TCRdb, not the original authors, processed these V and J calls. The sample table lists about 840,000 distinct CDR3 sequences, 35% to 45% of them with a count of one. Of the sample, about 9% falls within the top ten clones.

The germline V gene encodes CDR1 PRHDT and CDR2 FYEKMQ (reference sequence). V is trimmed back by 4 bases and J by 7 bases, and the junction contains 12 bases that no gene match accounts for. The CDR3 runs 16 amino acids, cysteine and phenylalanine included. The only DNA kept is the CDR3, 48 bases in frame from the first base. Stable Graves' hyperthyroidism was defined as no progression to ophthalmopathy during 18 months of follow-up. The hyperthyroidism patients were between 18 and 65 years old and newly diagnosed, with a disease duration of less than 2 months. The study excluded patients with uncontrolled infections, other autoimmune diseases, pregnancy or lactation. Diagnoses were based on clinical symptoms, serum thyroxine and TRAb, thyroid ultrasound and orbital computed tomography. PBMCs were isolated from roughly 10 ml of fresh peripheral blood by Ficoll-Paque density gradient centrifugation. Total RNA was extracted with Trizol reagent, and quality was checked on an Agilent 2100 Bioanalyzer.

General findings and caveats noted by the study authors: No statistical method was used to fix the sample size in advance, and group allocation was not hidden from the investigators. A model built on a 13 V-J signature distinguished ophthalmopathy from stable hyperthyroidism, reaching approximately 89% sensitivity and around 82% specificity in cross-validation and 80%/75% in testing. Most expanded thyroid clonotypes (frequency above 0.001) were also found in blood, which suggests that blood repertoires may mirror thyroid immune responses. During validation, the model predicted progression to ophthalmopathy a median of about 6.3 months ahead of onset, with around 70% sensitivity and about 75% specificity.

As to this clonotype: No cognate antigen has been identified for it. Base-call qualities are not available, and no considerably larger clone is one nucleotide away.

Material: blood. The sequence came from a man aged 18 to 30 with Graves' hyperthyroidism. This receptor chain uses TRBV13 and TRBJ2-2, and TRBD2 aligns with 7 junction nucleotides. For the CDR3, the sequence is CASSSLAVQLDGELFF. The DNA sequence follows: TGTGCCAGCAGCTCCCTAGCGGTCCAGCTGGACGGGGAGCTGTTTTTT.